The 14 T cell receptor beta chains in this list originate from one sample, sequenced in a study of vaccination and CD4 T cells after COVID-19. A single record per CDR3 protein comes from TCRdb applying MiXCR to the PCR reads. The profile shows tens of thousands of distinct CDR3 sequences, 58% of them singletons. The sample was CD4+ T cells from blood, taken before SARS-CoV-2 vaccination. The source of these receptors is a human donor who had recovered from COVID-19.

There are a few counts of this clonotype. This chain joins TRBV27 and TRBJ1-2; D unresolved. Trimming took 2 bases from V and 6 from J, leaving 16 bases between them. The CDR3 spans 15 residues. CDR1 is MNHEY and CDR2 is SMNVEV in the germline V gene (reference sequence). This CDR3 is CASSLRRGVGNGYTF. DNA for the CDR3: TGTGCCAGCAGTTTACGCCGCGGTGTCGGGAATGGCTACACCTTC.

This sequence joins TRBV15 and TRBJ2-3; 9 bases align to TRBD2. The CDR3 has 16 residues. Germline CDR1 and CDR2: LNHNV and YYDKDF (reference sequence). V lost 4 bases to trimming and J lost 1 base; unmatched junction nucleotides: 6. The CDR3: CATSTTSGGRTDTQYF. The CDR3 nucleotides are TGTGCCACCAGCACGACTAGCGGAGGCCGCACAGATACGCAGTATTTT.

The chain combines TRBV6-5 with TRBJ2-3; D gene uncertain. Trimming removed 0 bases from V and 2 bases from J, with 6 bases in between. Germline V gene lookup returns CDR1 MNHEY and CDR2 SVGAGI. CDR3 length equals 14 residues. CDR3 in amino acids: CASSYSRHTDTQYF. DNA for the CDR3: TGTGCCAGCAGTTACTCGAGACACACAGATACGCAGTATTTT.

Only a few counts were recorded for this clonotype. This chain connects TRBV27 to TRBJ2-5; D tentatively reads TRBD1 or TRBD2 (6 bases each). The CDR3 spans 17 residues. The germline V and J ends were trimmed by 2 bases and 5 bases, with 21 bases remaining between them. CDR1 is MNHEY and CDR2 is SMNVEV in the germline V gene (reference sequence). The CDR3 spells CASSLTTPGRGGETQYF. CDR3 DNA: TGTGCCAGCAGTTTAACCACACCCGGCAGGGGAGGCGAGACCCAGTACTTC.

The chain uses TRBV7-2 and TRBJ2-5; 7 nucleotides agree with TRBD2. The trim removed 3 bases at V and 5 bases at J, leaving 6 bases unmatched. In germline, CDR1 is SGHTA, CDR2 FQGNSA. This CDR3 is built from 14 residues. CDR3 residues: CASSFLRGGETQYF. DNA for the CDR3: TGTGCCAGCAGCTTCCTCCGGGGAGGGGAGACCCAGTACTTC. Full variable domain (rest looked up from reference TRBV7-2 and TRBJ2-5): GAGVSQSPSNKVTEKGKDVELRCDPISGHTALYWYRQSLGQGLEFLIYFQGNSAPDKSGLPSDRFSAERTGGSVSTLTIQRTQQEDSAVYLCASSFLRGGETQYFGPGTRLLVL.

The table lists this clonotype with a few counts. This chain joins TRBV6-7 and TRBJ1-2; D not certain. TRBV6-7 is noted as an ORF with a role that remains uncertain. The ends were cut back, 0 bases at V and 2 bases at J, with 13 bases in the middle. This CDR3 has 16 amino acids. CDR3 bases: TGTGCCAGCAGTTACTCGAGTCACTCAAAGAACTATGGCTACACCTTC. Translating it yields CASSYSSHSKNYGYTF.

The chain is built from TRBV6-2 or TRBV6-3 and TRBJ1-2, with D maybe TRBD1 (5 bases). V lost 2 bases to trimming and J lost 6 bases, with 13 bases between them. Germline V CDR1 and CDR2: MNHEY, SVGEGT. The length of the CDR3 is 14 residues. This CDR3 reads CASSYGASWDGYTF. The CDR3 DNA reads TGTGCCAGCAGTTACGGGGCCTCCTGGGATGGCTACACCTTC.

The CDR3 DNA follows: TGTGCCGTGCCTAAGAGTCCAAGCTCTGGGGCCAACGTCCTGACTTTC. It encodes CAVPKSPSSGANVLTF. The chain has TRBV10-3 and TRBJ2-6; D gene uncertain. The germline gives CDR1 ENHRY, CDR2 SYGVKD. V lost 11 bases and J 0 bases, leaving 17 bases between the germline ends. This CDR3 is built from 16 residues.

The V and J genes are TRBV5-4 and TRBJ1-1, with D possibly being TRBD1 (5 bases). Trimming took off 0 bases at V and 3 bases at J, with 12 bases between the two ends. The germline gives CDR1 SGHNT, CDR2 YYREEE (reference sequence). This CDR3 has 15 amino acids. CDR3 nucleotide sequence: TGTGCCAGCAGCTTGGGAGGGGTGAGGTACACTGAAGCTTTCTTT. It codes for CASSLGGVRYTEAFF.

This clonotype was observed a single time. The chain is built from TRBV7-9 and TRBJ1-1; 9 positions match TRBD1. Trimming at V came to 4 bases and at J to 4 bases, leaving 7 bases not matched to a gene. The CDR3 is 15 amino acids. From germline, CDR1 is SEHNR and CDR2 FQNEAQ (reference sequence). CDR3 sequence: CASSSPTGGGTEAFF. CDR3 DNA: TGTGCCAGCAGCTCGCCGACAGGGGGAGGCACTGAAGCTTTCTTT.

The chain joins TRBV7-9 to TRBJ2-4, with no clear D. Deletions cut 1 base from V and 14 bases from J, with 15 bases between. The CDR3 runs to 13 residues. Germline values: CDR1 SEHNR, CDR2 FQNEAQ (reference sequence). CDR3 region: CASSLVGGNSEYF. In DNA, the CDR3 is TGTGCCAGCAGCTTAGTAGGTGGGAACAGTGAGTACTTC.

This clonotype is a singleton in its sample. This chain uses TRBV20-1 with TRBJ2-3; the match to TRBD2 covers 7 bases. Germline trimming cut 1 base from V and 1 base from J; bases unmatched to any gene: 5. CDR3 size: 15 residues. The germline V gene encodes CDR1 DFQATT and CDR2 SNEGSKA (reference sequence). This chain's CDR3 is CSARALREGTDTQYF. The CDR3 DNA is TGCAGTGCTAGAGCTCTACGGGAGGGCACAGATACGCAGTATTTT.

The V and J genes are TRBV27 and TRBJ1-5; D remains ambiguous. V gave up 2 bases and J gave up 0 bases, with 11 bases separating them. The CDR3 is made up of 16 amino acids. Germline V CDR1 and CDR2: MNHEY, SMNVEV (reference sequence). The CDR3 reads CASSLSYSYSNQPQHF. The CDR3 coding sequence is TGTGCCAGCAGTTTAAGTTACAGCTATAGCAATCAGCCCCAGCATTTT.

The genes are TRBV21-1 and TRBJ1-5; TRBD1, the D gene given by the table, was not confirmed from the DNA. TRBV21-1 is given as a pseudogene. This CDR3 is built from 19 residues. The CDR3 DNA follows: TGTGCCAGCAGCAAAGTGGGACAGGGACGTCGTCGGGGCAATCAGCCCCAGCATTTT. Its protein product is CASSKVGQGRRRGNQPQHF.